This paragraph reports one TCR beta chain. In this sample, this clone turned up many times. There is no known antigen for this receptor. Per-base quality was not reported, and no clone a single base away is much larger than it. These data belong to a study of metastatic and nonmetastatic thyroid tumors (dated by TCRdb to 2020 to 2021). Study-level background: Repertoires from peripheral blood and from tumor or nodule tissue samples of malignant and benign thyroid patients were compared. Summary of the overall study and its limitations: In both blood and tumor samples, TCR beta diversity was reported to be significantly higher in malignant tumors than in benign nodules.

For CDR1 and CDR2, the germline V gene (reference sequence) lists SGHAT and FQDESV. Its CDR3 holds 16 amino acids, cysteine through phenylalanine. Only the CDR3 DNA stays, 48 bases, in frame from base 1. V loses 3 bases of germline sequence and J loses 2 bases, and the interval between the two ends is 17 bases. Preparation of the library involved PCR. Instrument used: Illumina HiSeq 4000. High-throughput sequencing was used to profile the CDR3 region of the TCR beta-chain in every patient. In the authors' own workflow: CDR3 differences across clinicopathological groups were used to build a classifier for discriminating distant-metastatic papillary thyroid cancer patients. To measure repertoire diversity the researchers used the Shannon index, while the Morisita-Horn index served to gauge how similar the tumor and blood repertoires were. TCRdb reprocessed the public reads (quality trimming at Q25 with fastp, clone calling with MiXCR) and kept in-frame beta chains. V and J calls and clone size were set by TCRdb, not the authors. The sample yields about 90,000 clones; 8% to 9.5% were counted once. More than 8% of the sample is taken by the ten largest.

None of the patients had been given any treatment before thyroid surgery. Patient clinical samples collected from about 2012 to 2019 were retrospectively analysed using T-cell receptor beta sequencing. The TCR was taken from a female donor with papillary thyroid cancer or a benign thyroid nodule (not recorded which). Some clones in this sample may be carry-over from other donors' samples. Sequenced: blood. The rearrangement combines TRBV11-1 with TRBJ2-7, and perhaps TRBD2 as D gene, on 5 matching bases. The CDR3 protein is CASSLAERRLAYEQYF. The DNA reads as follows: TGTGCCAGCAGCTTGGCCGAAAGGAGGCTCGCCTACGAGCAGTACTTC.